This T cell receptor beta chain emerged from a study of a mutant IDH1 vaccine in newly diagnosed glioma. About the research overall: Previous treatment comprised radiotherapy, temozolomide, or both, mostly both.

Time point of the sample: week 11, during vaccination. Each dose delivered 300 ug of mutant IDH1 20-mer peptide subcutaneously with imiquimod. The donor cohort comprised cases of new WHO grade 3 or 4 IDH1-mutant, ATRX-lost astrocytoma. The repertoire was sequenced with immunoSEQ multiplex PCR; TCRdb's copy has only in-frame clones and lacks some. Here the sample spans 57,000 or so clones, about 80% being singletons. About this clone itself: Its cognate antigen is unknown.

The sequence was obtained from a young man with glioma. Sequencing was performed on PBMCs, taken from a glioma patient whose treatment included an IDH1 peptide vaccine.

This CDR3 is CASSTGRGDTEAFF. Here the CDR3 DNA reads TGCGCCAGCAGCACCGGGAGAGGGGATACTGAAGCTTTCTTT. The chain uses TRBV5-1 and TRBJ1-1; D is possibly TRBD1 (5 bases). V was cut by 4 bases and J by 5 bases, with 15 bases left in between. Germline V gives CDR1 SGHRS, CDR2 YFSETQ. The length of the CDR3 is 14 residues.